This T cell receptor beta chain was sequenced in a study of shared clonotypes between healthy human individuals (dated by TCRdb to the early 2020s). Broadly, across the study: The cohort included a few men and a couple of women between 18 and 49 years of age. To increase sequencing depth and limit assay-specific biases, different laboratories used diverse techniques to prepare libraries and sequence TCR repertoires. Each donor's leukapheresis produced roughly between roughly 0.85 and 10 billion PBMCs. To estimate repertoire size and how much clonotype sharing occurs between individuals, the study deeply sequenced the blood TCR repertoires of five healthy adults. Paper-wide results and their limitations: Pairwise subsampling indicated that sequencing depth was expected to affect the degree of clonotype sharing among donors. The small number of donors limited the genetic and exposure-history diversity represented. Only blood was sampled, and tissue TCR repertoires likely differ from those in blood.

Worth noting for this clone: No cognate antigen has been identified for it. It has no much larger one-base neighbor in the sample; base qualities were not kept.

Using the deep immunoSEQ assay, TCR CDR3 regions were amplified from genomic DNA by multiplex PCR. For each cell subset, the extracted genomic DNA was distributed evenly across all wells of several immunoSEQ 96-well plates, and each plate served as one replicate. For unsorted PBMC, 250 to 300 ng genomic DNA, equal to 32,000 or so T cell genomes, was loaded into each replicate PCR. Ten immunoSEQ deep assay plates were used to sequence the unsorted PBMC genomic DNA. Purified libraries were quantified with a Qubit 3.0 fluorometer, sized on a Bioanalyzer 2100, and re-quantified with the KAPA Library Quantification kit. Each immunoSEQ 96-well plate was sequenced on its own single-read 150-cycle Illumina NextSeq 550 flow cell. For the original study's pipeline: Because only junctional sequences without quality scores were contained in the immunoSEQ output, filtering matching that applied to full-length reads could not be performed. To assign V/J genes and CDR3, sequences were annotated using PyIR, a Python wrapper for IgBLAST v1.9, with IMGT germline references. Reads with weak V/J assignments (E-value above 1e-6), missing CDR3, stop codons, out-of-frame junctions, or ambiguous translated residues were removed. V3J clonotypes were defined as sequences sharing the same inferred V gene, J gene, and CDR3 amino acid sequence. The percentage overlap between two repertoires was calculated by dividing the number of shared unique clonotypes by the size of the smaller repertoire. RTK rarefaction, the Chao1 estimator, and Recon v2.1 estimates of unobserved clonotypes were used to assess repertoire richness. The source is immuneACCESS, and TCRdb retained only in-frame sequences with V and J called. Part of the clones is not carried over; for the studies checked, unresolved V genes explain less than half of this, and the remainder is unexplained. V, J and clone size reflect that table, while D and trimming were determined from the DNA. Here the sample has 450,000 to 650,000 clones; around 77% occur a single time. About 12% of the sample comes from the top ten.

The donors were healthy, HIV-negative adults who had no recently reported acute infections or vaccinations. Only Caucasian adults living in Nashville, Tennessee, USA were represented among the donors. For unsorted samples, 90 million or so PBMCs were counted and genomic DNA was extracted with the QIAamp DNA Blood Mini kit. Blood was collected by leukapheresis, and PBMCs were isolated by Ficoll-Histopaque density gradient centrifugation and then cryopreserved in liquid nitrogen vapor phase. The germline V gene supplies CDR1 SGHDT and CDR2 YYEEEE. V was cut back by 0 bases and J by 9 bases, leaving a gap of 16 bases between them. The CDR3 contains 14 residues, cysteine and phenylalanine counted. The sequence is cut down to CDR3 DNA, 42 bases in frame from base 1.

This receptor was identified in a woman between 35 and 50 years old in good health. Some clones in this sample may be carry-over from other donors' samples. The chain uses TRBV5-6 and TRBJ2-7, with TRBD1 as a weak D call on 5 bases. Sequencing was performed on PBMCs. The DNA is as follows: TGTGCCAGCAGCTTGGTAGGGGCGCAGGGTGGGCAGTACTTC. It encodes CASSLVGAQGGQYF.